The sequence of this T cell receptor (beta chain) was determined in a study of CD8 T cells in Susac syndrome. Findings and limits, study-wide: As the study acknowledged, the number of individuals who were part of its TCR sequencing and HLA analysis was relatively small.

It was with random hexamers that about 0.45 to 1 ug RNA was reverse transcribed. Amplification of TCR beta CDR3 by immunoSEQ multiplex PCR spanned 54 Vbeta and 13 Jbeta. TCRdb redid the calling of the immunoSEQ multiplex PCR reads with MiXCR, one entry per CDR3 protein. This table has around 280,000 distinct CDR3 sequences, 80% to 90% appearing once. This clonotype was counted once. The antigen remains unidentified. V was pared by 6 bases and J by 4 bases, with 13 bases between. The length of the CDR3 is 14 residues. TCR beta from blood CD8+ and CD4+ T cells was sequenced. Negative isolation yielded the CD8+ and CD4+ T cells, while FACS enriched the TEMRA cells.

The clonotype was recovered from a human donor with multiple sclerosis. The chain couples TRBV12-3 or TRBV12-4 to TRBJ1-5, with a weak D call TRBD1 (6 bases). Sequenced: CD8+ T cells from PBMCs. The CDR3 sequence is CASSLKGDNQPQHF. CDR3 nucleotide sequence: TGTGCCAGCAGCCTAAAGGGGGATAATCAGCCCCAGCATTTT.